What follows is one T cell receptor (beta chain) and its context. Antigen: not known. The source of the sample is a study of shared clonotypes between healthy human individuals. After removal of 8 bases from V and 3 bases from J, the junction contained 9 bases not matched to a gene. Per the germline V gene, CDR1 is SNHLY and CDR2 is FYNNEI. This CDR3 contains 15 residues. Healthy and HIV-negative, the adult donors had no recent acute infections or vaccinations. Study-level findings and limits: Some naive CD4 clonotypes, around 4.7%, turned up in common across several donors.

A deep-level run was used for the assay. Under the authors' procedure: Filtering differed since immunoSEQ provided only junctions, with no quality scores. This table comes from immunoSEQ multiplex PCR, and its TCRdb copy is limited to in-frame clones, with some not included. The V and J calls and clone size are taken from that table; D and trimming were inferred from the DNA. The sample has some 1 million clones, roughly 80% seen once; the top ten hold about 1.5%. The genes are TRBV2 and TRBJ2-7; 11 bases agree with TRBD2. The sample was memory CD4+ T cells sorted from blood. Subset here: CD45RA-negative fraction. This TCR was sampled from a man aged 18 to 29 in good health. CDR3 loop: CASARLAGKGYEQYF. As DNA, the CDR3 is TGTGCCAGCGCTCGACTAGCGGGAAAAGGCTACGAGCAGTACTTC.